One and the same sample provided the 21 T cell receptor beta chains below, sequenced in a study of T cells in women clearing cervical HPV infection. Profiling relied on immunoSEQ multiplex PCR, and the TCRdb table lists in-frame clones only, not all of them. The ten top clones account for 8.4%, within a sample of tens of thousands of clones. Sequencing was done on a sample of blood buffy coat. The receptor set was obtained from a woman between 18 and 75 years old with a cervical HPV16 infection that either progressed to CIN3+ or cleared (not recorded which).

For this clone: The CDR3 is cut off 3 residues early in the read; its end comes from the germline J gene. The chain recombines TRBV5-1 with TRBJ2-1; TRBD1 matches 7 bases. V lost 4 bases and J lost 0; bases outside the gene matches: 4. The CDR3 has 15 amino acids. Germline V gives CDR1 SGHRS, CDR2 YFSETQ. The CDR3 DNA, read in part, is TGCGCCAGCAGCCTGGGACAGAGCTCCTACAATGAG. Amino acid sequence: CASSLGQSSYNE. The entire CDR3 sequence reads CASSLGQSSYNEQFF.

A word on this clone: From the germline J gene comes the end of the CDR3, since the read stops 3 residues before it. V usage is TRBV7-2 and J usage is TRBJ2-1, with TRBD2 matching over 12 bases. Germline loops: CDR1 SGHTA, CDR2 FQGNSA. This CDR3 contains 15 residues. Germline trimming cut 4 bases from V and 7 bases from J; bases unmatched to any gene: 5. The CDR3 reads CASSSQTSGGNEQFF. The sequenced CDR3 bases are TGTGCCAGCAGCTCCCAGACTAGCGGGGGTAATGAG.

As to this clone: The read stops 3 residues short of the end of the CDR3; the missing end is completed from the germline J gene. The chain uses TRBV20-1 and TRBJ2-7; D is perhaps TRBD2 (5 bases). CDR1 is DFQATT and CDR2 is SNEGSKA in the germline V gene (reference sequence). Trimming cost V 5 bases and J 3 bases, with 14 bases left between them. The CDR3 loop spans 13 amino acids. The CDR3 DNA, read in part, is TGCAGTGCTGTTAGCGCAGGCTACTACGAG. It codes for CSAVSAGYYE. In full, the CDR3 reads CSAVSAGYYEQYF.

Remarks on this clone: The read ends 3 residues before the CDR3 terminus; that terminus is restored from the germline J gene. V usage is TRBV6-2 or TRBV6-3 and J usage is TRBJ2-3; 12 bases are shared with TRBD1. Germline-derived CDR1 and CDR2 are MNHEY and SVGEGT. CDR3 length: 15 residues. The DNA read from the CDR3 is TGTGCCAGCAGGGCCGGGACAGGGGGCAATCAGCCG. It encodes CASRAGTGGNQP. The entire CDR3 reads CASRAGTGGNQPQYF.

A word on this clone: One junction end does not reproduce the germline sequence, and a read error may be involved. The read is 3 residues too short to cover the CDR3 end, so that end is filled in from the germline J gene. This sample includes further DNA sequences coding for the same CDR3. The rearrangement links TRBV5-1 to TRBJ1-3; 7 bases match TRBD1. This CDR3 spans 14 amino acids. CDR1 is SGHRS and CDR2 is YFSETQ in the germline V gene. The CDR3 region is CASSLQGSGNTIYF. The sequenced part of the CDR3 DNA is TGCGCCAGCAGCTTACAGGGGTCTGGAAACACA.

On this clone itself: The CDR3 end falls 3 residues outside the read, so it is completed with the germline J gene. The rearrangement joins TRBV19 to TRBJ1-1, with D perhaps matching TRBD1 (5 bases). This CDR3 spans 13 amino acids. Germline V lookup: CDR1 LNHDA, CDR2 SQIVND (reference sequence). Trimming pared 2 bases from V and 5 bases from J, leaving 9 bases between. The sequenced CDR3 bases are TGTGCCAGTAGTATACAGGGAGGTACTGAA. Its translation is CASSIQGGTE. The CDR3 as a whole reads CASSIQGGTEAFF.

As concerns this clone: The DNA ends 3 residues before the CDR3 does, and the rest of the CDR3 is filled in from the germline J gene. The rearrangement links TRBV30 to TRBJ2-2; D is perhaps TRBD1 (6 bases). The CDR3 has 14 amino acids. CDR1 is GTSNPN, CDR2 SVGIG, per germline (reference sequence). CDR3 in amino acids: CAWSVLQGRSPLFF. The sequenced CDR3 bases are TGTGCCTGGAGTGTTTTACAGGGTCGTTCACCG.

With respect to this clone: The read is 3 residues too short to cover the CDR3 end, so that end is filled in from the germline J gene. The rearrangement uses TRBV5-6 and TRBJ1-3; possible D gene TRBD1, 5 bases. The length of the CDR3 is 14 residues. The V and J ends lost 4 bases and 3 bases respectively, with 11 bases between them. The germline V gene encodes CDR1 SGHDT and CDR2 YYEEEE. CDR3 DNA, as far as it was read: TGTGCCAGCAGCCCCTGGACAAGTGGAAACACC. Its translation is CASSPWTSGNT. The full CDR3 sequence reads CASSPWTSGNTIYF.

With regard to this clone: The read comes to an end 3 residues before the CDR3 does, leaving the germline J gene to fill in the end. This sequence joins TRBV6-2 or TRBV6-3 and TRBJ1-2; unclear D gene. Germline V lookup: CDR1 MNHEY, CDR2 SVGEGT. This CDR3 comprises 13 residues. CDR3 DNA (partial): TGTGCCAGCACAGGACTAGCGGCAGATACC. Its protein product is CASTGLAADT. The full CDR3 reads CASTGLAADTYTF.

Comments on this clone: The CDR3 end falls 3 residues outside the read, so it is completed with the germline J gene. The chain joins TRBV5-1 to TRBJ2-7; 10 bases agree with TRBD2. The germline V gene encodes CDR1 SGHRS and CDR2 YFSETQ. The trim removed 0 bases at V and 5 bases at J, leaving 5 bases unmatched. There are 15 residues in the CDR3. The CDR3 reads CASSLVSGRFNEQYF. The sequenced CDR3 bases are TGCGCCAGCAGCTTGGTTAGCGGGAGGTTCAACGAG. Looking up the rest from reference TRBV5-1 and TRBJ2-7 gives the full variable domain: KAGVTQTPRYLIKTRGQQVTLSCSPISGHRSVSWYQQTPGQGLQFLFEYFSETQRNKGNFPGRFSGRQFSNSRSEMNVSTLELGDSALYLCASSLVSGRFNEQYFGPGTRLTVT.

About this clone itself: The CDR3 extends 3 residues past the end of the read, so its final part is completed from the germline J gene. The chain recombines TRBV5-1 with TRBJ2-1, with 9 bases matching TRBD2. The germline CDR1 and CDR2 sequences are SGHRS and YFSETQ. CDR3 length: 15 residues. J gave up 8 bases and V 5 bases, and 11 bases lay outside the gene matches. CDR3 sequence: CASSPPAGGTDEQFF. The CDR3 bases that were read are TGCGCCAGCAGTCCCCCAGCGGGGGGCACGGATGAG. The full variable domain, completed using reference TRBV5-1 and TRBJ2-1, is KAGVTQTPRYLIKTRGQQVTLSCSPISGHRSVSWYQQTPGQGLQFLFEYFSETQRNKGNFPGRFSGRQFSNSRSEMNVSTLELGDSALYLCASSPPAGGTDEQFFGPGTRLTVL.

Turning to this clone: From the germline J gene comes the end of the CDR3, since the read stops 3 residues before it. V and J are TRBV7-2 and TRBJ1-2; no reliable D call. From germline, CDR1 is SGHTA and CDR2 FQGNSA. The CDR3 consists of 14 residues. The CDR3 bases that were read are TGTGCCAGCAGCTTAGACTATAGTACCTACGAC. Translated, it gives CASSLDYSTYD. The full CDR3 sequence reads CASSLDYSTYDYTF.

On this clone itself: The read ends 3 residues before the CDR3 terminus; that terminus is restored from the germline J gene. The chain couples TRBV7-9 to TRBJ1-4, with D unresolved. The CDR3 covers 15 residues. CDR1 SEHNR and CDR2 FQNEAQ come from the germline V gene (reference sequence). Trimming pared 0 bases from V and 2 bases from J, leaving 7 bases between. CDR3 bases read: TGTGCCAGCAGCTTAGCGCAGGCTACTAATGAAAAA. Its protein product is CASSLAQATNEK. The whole CDR3 region reads CASSLAQATNEKLFF.

A word on this clone: The read finishes 3 residues shy of the CDR3 end, and the germline J gene is used to complete it. The chain is built from TRBV7-9 and TRBJ1-1; D possibly corresponds to TRBD1 (6 bases). The CDR3 has 15 residues. Germline CDR1 reads SEHNR; CDR2 reads FQNEAQ (reference sequence). The germline V and J ends were trimmed by 3 bases and 3 bases, with 14 bases remaining between them. Partial CDR3 DNA: TGTGCCAGCAGCTTCCTCACAGGGCGGGACACTGAA. As protein: CASSFLTGRDTE. The full CDR3 is CASSFLTGRDTEAFF.

On this clone itself: The CDR3 end falls 3 residues outside the read, so it is completed with the germline J gene. This chain joins TRBV20-1 and TRBJ2-6, with TRBD1 as a possible D gene (5 bases). Germline CDR1 DFQATT, CDR2 SNEGSKA (reference sequence). This CDR3 spans 15 amino acids. The V gene lost 4 bases and the J gene lost 0 bases, with 10 bases spanning the gap. Here the CDR3 reads CSAMADSSGANVLTF. CDR3 DNA (partial): TGCAGTGCTATGGCCGACAGCTCTGGGGCCAACGTC.

Turning to this clone: The read terminates 3 residues before the CDR3 end, so the remaining end is supplied by the germline J gene. The V gene is TRBV5-1, the J gene TRBJ2-1; a weak D match, TRBD1 (6 bases). Trimming removed 4 bases from V and 2 bases from J, with 13 bases in between. The CDR3 runs to 15 residues. Looked up from germline, CDR1 is SGHRS and CDR2 is YFSETQ. The CDR3 loop reads CASSRSEGAYNEQFF. The DNA read from the CDR3 is TGCGCCAGCAGCCGCAGCGAGGGGGCCTACAATGAG.

Notes on this clone: The CDR3 extends 3 residues past the end of the read, so its final part is completed from the germline J gene. The gene calls are TRBV7-2 and TRBJ2-2; 9 bases map to TRBD1. The germline V gene has CDR1 SGHTA and CDR2 FQGNSA. J gave up 5 bases and V 5 bases, and 6 bases lay outside the gene matches. The CDR3 has 15 residues. Incomplete CDR3 DNA: TGTGCCAGCAGCCGATGGGACAGGGTGACCGGGGAG. Its protein is CASSRWDRVTGE. The CDR3, in full, reads CASSRWDRVTGELFF.

Remarks on this clone: The CDR3 end falls 3 residues outside the read, so it is completed with the germline J gene. The chain couples TRBV6-1 to TRBJ2-1; TRBD2 aligns across 8 bases. The CDR3 runs to 17 residues. Per germline, CDR1 MNHNS and CDR2 SASEGT. V shed 1 base, J shed 1 base, and the junction held 6 bases outside the gene matches. CDR3 sequence reads: CASSEEIAGWSYNEQFF. The part of the CDR3 DNA that was read is TGTGCCAGCAGTGAAGAAATAGCGGGATGGTCCTACAATGAG.

On this clone: The DNA ends 3 residues before the CDR3 does, and the rest of the CDR3 is filled in from the germline J gene. V and J are TRBV5-1 and TRBJ2-5; 7 nucleotides align to TRBD1. V was clipped by 0 bases and J by 5 bases; unmatched bases: 4. The CDR3 sequence is 14 residues long. CDR1 and CDR2 from the germline V gene are SGHRS and YFSETQ. The part of the CDR3 DNA that was read is TGCGCCAGCAGCTTGGAGGGGGCGCGGGAGACC. Protein sequence: CASSLEGARET. The entire CDR3 reads CASSLEGARETQYF.

As for this clone: The CDR3 goes on 3 residues after the read ends, and that part is filled in from the germline J gene. V and J are TRBV5-1 and TRBJ1-5; 8 bases agree with TRBD1. The CDR3 totals 16 residues. Germline loops: CDR1 SGHRS, CDR2 YFSETQ. V was pared by 0 bases and J by 3 bases, with 5 bases of the junction left unmatched. The CDR3: CASSLGDRYTNQPQHF. The covered CDR3 bases are TGCGCCAGCAGCTTGGGGGACAGGTATACCAATCAGCCC.

As regards this clone: Sequencing ends 3 residues short of the CDR3 end; the germline J gene provides the rest. The rearrangement joins TRBV14 to TRBJ2-5, with TRBD1 as a possible D gene (6 bases). The CDR3 extends over 14 amino acids. V was trimmed by 1 base and J by 4 bases, leaving 10 bases between them. The germline CDR1 and CDR2 sequences are SGHDN and FVKESK. CDR3: CASSQGPDRETQYF. The CDR3 bases that were read are TGTGCCAGCAGCCAAGGTCCGGACAGAGAGACC.